This T cell receptor beta chain emerged from a study of tumor-infiltrating lymphocytes in primary liver carcinoma. With around 520 ng total RNA as template and a constant-region primer, TCR beta cDNA was made. Investigators got TCR beta libraries out of three nested multiplex PCR rounds, done with slightly modified ARM-PCR. TCRdb reanalysed the multiplex PCR reads using MiXCR and keeps one entry per CDR3 protein. Counted here are 330,000 or so distinct CDR3 sequences, roughly two thirds occurring once; the ten biggest clones make up under 8%. This clonotype was found a few times. Out of unsorted whole blood came the blood RNA, and germline DNA was extracted as well. This clonotype originated in a man between 35 and 55 years old with primary liver carcinoma and hepatitis B virus infection. Source material: peripheral blood.

The CDR3 DNA follows: TGTGCCAGCATGAGGGCAGGCTATGGCTACACCTTC. Amino acid sequence: CASMRAGYGYTF. V gene TRBV6-1 combines with J gene TRBJ1-2; D remains unclear. Looked up from germline, CDR1 is MNHNS and CDR2 is SASEGT. Deletions cut 7 bases from V and 4 bases from J, with 10 bases between. The CDR3 length is 12 residues.